The 11 T cell receptor beta chains in this list originate from one sample, sequenced in a study of molecular identifiers for immune sequencing clone quantification. Each CDR3 protein gets one entry after TCRdb re-called the PCR reads with MiXCR. In the table there are about 510,000 distinct CDR3 sequences, around 25% of which are singletons. Specimen: naive CD8+ T cells from blood, with Jurkat cell RNA spiked in. This sample's subset: FACS-sorted CD8+CD4-CCR7+CD45RA+ naive T cells. Source of these receptors: a human donor in good health. Some libraries in this study had Jurkat cell RNA spiked in.

This clonotype was seen just once. A read error is possible here, since a much larger clone lies one base away. V usage is TRBV6-6 and J usage is TRBJ2-7; 8 bases are a match to TRBD2. Germline loops: CDR1 MNHNY, CDR2 SVGAGI (reference sequence). The ends lost 7 bases at V and 8 bases at J; junction bases unmatched: 10. CDR3 length: 13 residues. DNA of the CDR3: TGTGCCAGCACCAAGCGGGAGAGAGACAAGCAGTACTTC. It specifies CASTKRERDKQYF.

This clonotype appeared a few times. This rearrangement joins TRBV4-1 to TRBJ1-2; the D gene is possibly TRBD1 (5 bases). From germline, CDR1 is MGHRA and CDR2 YSYEKL. Trimming left V 1 base short and J 2 bases short, with 8 bases between. This CDR3 is 14 amino acids long. For the CDR3, the DNA is TGCGCCAGCAGCCAAGTGGACAACAACTATGGCTACACCTTC. Translating it yields CASSQVDNNYGYTF.

The chain has TRBV4-3 and TRBJ2-1, with D perhaps TRBD1 or TRBD2 (7 bases each). V lost 5 bases and J 11 bases, leaving 16 bases between the germline ends. The CDR3 length is 13 residues. Looked up from germline, CDR1 is LGHNA and CDR2 is YSLEER. CDR3 sequence reads: CASSSGGGYKQFF. CDR3 sequence (DNA): TGCGCCAGCAGCTCAGGGGGGGGGTATAAGCAGTTCTTC.

V and J are TRBV5-1 and TRBJ1-5; D remains ambiguous. This CDR3 is 13 amino acids long. Between the trimmed V and J ends, which lost 0 bases and 7 bases, there was a span of 8 bases. Germline V gene data show CDR1 as SGHRS and CDR2 as YFSETQ. CDR3 protein: CASSLGSEQPQHF. The CDR3, as DNA: TGCGCCAGCAGCTTGGGGTCAGAGCAGCCCCAGCATTTT.

The chain links TRBV9 to TRBJ2-3, with TRBD2 matching 13 bases. The length of the CDR3 is 16 residues. CDR1 and CDR2 from the germline V gene are SGDLS and YYNGEE. V lost 4 bases, J lost 2 bases, and 4 bases stayed unmatched. CDR3 nucleotide sequence: TGTGCCAGCAGCCCGGGGACTAGCGGGATCACAGATACGCAGTATTTT. It specifies CASSPGTSGITDTQYF.

This chain joins TRBV19 and TRBJ2-7; no clear D. Trimming pared 5 bases from V and 0 bases from J, leaving 14 bases between. The CDR3 covers 15 residues. In germline, CDR1 is LNHDA, CDR2 SQIVND (reference sequence). The CDR3 region has the DNA TGTGCCAGTAGTCCCCCGGGCAGGAGCTCCTACGAGCAGTACTTC. It encodes CASSPPGRSSYEQYF.

The V and J genes are TRBV11-3 and TRBJ2-3, with no clear D. The ends were cut back, 3 bases at V and 2 bases at J, with 12 bases in the middle. The germline V gene has CDR1 SGHNT and CDR2 YENEEA. There are 15 residues in the CDR3. The chain's CDR3 is CASSFSPRITDTQYF. CDR3 bases: TGTGCCAGCAGCTTTTCACCACGTATCACAGATACGCAGTATTTT.

This clonotype has a handful of counts. The chain is built from TRBV27 and TRBJ2-3; 13 bases are shared with TRBD2. Germline lookup yields CDR1 MNHEY and CDR2 SMNVEV (reference sequence). With 5 bases clipped from V and 4 bases from J, the junction kept 6 bases outside the gene matches. The CDR3 consists of 16 residues. CDR3 loop: CASSPMGTSGADTQYF. The CDR3 DNA sequence: TGTGCCAGCAGTCCGATGGGGACTAGCGGGGCAGATACGCAGTATTTT.

The chain employs TRBV2 and TRBJ1-6; TRBD1 is a possible D gene (5 bases). The CDR3 is 15 residues long. From germline, CDR1 is SNHLY and CDR2 FYNNEI. The germline V and J ends were trimmed by 7 bases and 4 bases, with 14 bases remaining between them. The DNA for the CDR3 is TGTGCCAGCATGGGGGGTGAGAATTATAATTCACCCCTCCACTTT. Translation gives CASMGGENYNSPLHF.

V usage is TRBV6-2 or TRBV6-3 and J usage is TRBJ1-5; D remains ambiguous. Per germline, CDR1 MNHEY and CDR2 SVGEGT. The CDR3 is 15 amino acids. The ends were cut back, 5 bases at V and 2 bases at J, with 13 bases in the middle. The CDR3 loop reads CASSPLGLGNQPQHF. In DNA, the CDR3 is TGTGCCAGCAGTCCCCTGGGTCTAGGCAATCAGCCCCAGCATTTT.

Concerning this clonotype itself: The conserved phenylalanine or tryptophan is not found at the CDR3 terminus, so this likely reflects a read error. The limits of the CDR3 on the DNA are not certain, so only TCRdb's listed CDR3 is given. The CDR3 sequence: CAWTPGPGQGSVT. The chain recombines TRBV30 with TRBJ2-1; the table gives TRBD1 as D, unverified against the DNA. Germline V gene lookup returns CDR1 GTSNPN and CDR2 SVGIG (reference sequence). The CDR3 length equals 13 residues, ends included.